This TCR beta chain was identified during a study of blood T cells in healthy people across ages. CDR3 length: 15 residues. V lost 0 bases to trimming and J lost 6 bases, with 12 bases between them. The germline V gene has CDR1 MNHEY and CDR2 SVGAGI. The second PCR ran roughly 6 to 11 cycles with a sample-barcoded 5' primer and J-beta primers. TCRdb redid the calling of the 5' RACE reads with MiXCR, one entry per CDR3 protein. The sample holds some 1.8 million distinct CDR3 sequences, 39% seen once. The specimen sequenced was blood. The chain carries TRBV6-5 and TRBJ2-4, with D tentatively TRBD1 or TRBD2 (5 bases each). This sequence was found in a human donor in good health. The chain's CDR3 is CASSYSYGAGNIQYF. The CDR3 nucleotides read TGTGCCAGCAGTTACTCGTACGGGGCGGGAAACATTCAGTACTTC.